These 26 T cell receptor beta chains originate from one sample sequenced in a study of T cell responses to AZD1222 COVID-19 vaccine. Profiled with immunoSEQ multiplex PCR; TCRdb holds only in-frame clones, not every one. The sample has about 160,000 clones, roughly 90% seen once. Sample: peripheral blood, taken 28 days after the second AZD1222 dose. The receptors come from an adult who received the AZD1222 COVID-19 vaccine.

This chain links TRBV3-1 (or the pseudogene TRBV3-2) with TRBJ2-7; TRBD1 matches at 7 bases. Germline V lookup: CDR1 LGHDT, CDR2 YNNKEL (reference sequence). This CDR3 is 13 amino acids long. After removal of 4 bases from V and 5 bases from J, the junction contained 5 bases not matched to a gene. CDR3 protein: CASSRKTGNEQYF. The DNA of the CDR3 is TGTGCCAGCAGCCGCAAGACAGGGAACGAGCAGTACTTC.

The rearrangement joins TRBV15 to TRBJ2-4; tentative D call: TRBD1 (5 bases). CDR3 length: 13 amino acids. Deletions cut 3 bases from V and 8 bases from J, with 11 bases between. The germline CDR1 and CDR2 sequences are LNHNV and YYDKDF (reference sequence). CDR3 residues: CATSSDSADIQYF. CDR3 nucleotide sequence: TGTGCCACCAGCAGCGACAGTGCCGACATTCAGTACTTC.

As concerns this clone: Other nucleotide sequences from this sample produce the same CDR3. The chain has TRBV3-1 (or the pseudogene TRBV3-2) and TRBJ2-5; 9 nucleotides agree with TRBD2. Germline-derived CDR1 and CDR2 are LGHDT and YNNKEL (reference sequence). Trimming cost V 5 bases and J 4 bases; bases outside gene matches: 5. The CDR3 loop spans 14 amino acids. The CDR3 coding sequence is TGTGCCAGCAGCTTAAGCGGGGGGTTAGAGACCCAGTACTTC. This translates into CASSLSGGLETQYF.

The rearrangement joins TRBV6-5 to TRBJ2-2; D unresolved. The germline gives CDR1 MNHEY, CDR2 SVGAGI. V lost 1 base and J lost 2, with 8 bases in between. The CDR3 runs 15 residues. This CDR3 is CASSYYGRNTGELFF. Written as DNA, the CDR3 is TGTGCCAGCAGTTACTATGGCAGAAACACCGGGGAGCTGTTTTTT.

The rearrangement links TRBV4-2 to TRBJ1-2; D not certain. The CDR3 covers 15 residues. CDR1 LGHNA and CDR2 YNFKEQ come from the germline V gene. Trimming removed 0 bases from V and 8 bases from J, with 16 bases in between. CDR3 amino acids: CASSQDLVFSGGYTF. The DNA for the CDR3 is TGTGCCAGCAGCCAAGATCTGGTGTTCTCGGGAGGCTACACCTTC.

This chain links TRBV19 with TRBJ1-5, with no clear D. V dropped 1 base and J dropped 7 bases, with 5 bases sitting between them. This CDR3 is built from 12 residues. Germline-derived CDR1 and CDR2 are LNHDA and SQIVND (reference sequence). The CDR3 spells CASSIGRQPQHF. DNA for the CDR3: TGTGCCAGTAGTATAGGACGGCAGCCCCAGCATTTT. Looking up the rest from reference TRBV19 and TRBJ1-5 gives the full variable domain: DGGITQSPKYLFRKEGQNVTLSCEQNLNHDAMYWYRQDPGQGLRLIYYSQIVNDFQKGDIAEGYSVSREKKESFPLTVTSAQKNPTAFYLCASSIGRQPQHFGDGTRLSIL.

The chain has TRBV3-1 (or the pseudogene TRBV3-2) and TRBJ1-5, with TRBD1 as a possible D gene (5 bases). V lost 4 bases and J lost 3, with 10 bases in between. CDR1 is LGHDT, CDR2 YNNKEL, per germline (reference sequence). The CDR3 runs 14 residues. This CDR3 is CASSPRQFNQPQHF. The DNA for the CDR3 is TGTGCCAGCAGCCCCCGACAGTTCAATCAGCCCCAGCATTTT.

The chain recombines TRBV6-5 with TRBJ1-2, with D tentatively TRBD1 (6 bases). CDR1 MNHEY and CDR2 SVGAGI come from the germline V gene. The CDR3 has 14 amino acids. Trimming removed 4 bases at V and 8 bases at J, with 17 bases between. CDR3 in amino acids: CASSLGANREGYTF. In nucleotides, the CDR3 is TGTGCCAGCAGTTTGGGTGCGAACAGGGAGGGCTACACCTTC.

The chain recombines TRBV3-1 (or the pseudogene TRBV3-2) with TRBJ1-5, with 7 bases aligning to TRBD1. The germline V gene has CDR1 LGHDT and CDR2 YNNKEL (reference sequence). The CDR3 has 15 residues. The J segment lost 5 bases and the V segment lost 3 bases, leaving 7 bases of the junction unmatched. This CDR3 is CASSHTGVPDQPQHF. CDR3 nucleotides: TGTGCCAGCAGCCATACAGGGGTCCCGGATCAGCCCCAGCATTTT.

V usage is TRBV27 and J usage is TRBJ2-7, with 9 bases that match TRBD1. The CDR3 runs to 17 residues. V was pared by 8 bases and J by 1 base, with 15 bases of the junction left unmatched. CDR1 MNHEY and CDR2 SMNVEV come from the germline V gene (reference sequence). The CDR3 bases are TGTGCCAGCGGACCGGGACAGGGACGGTTTGGGTCCTACGAGCAGTACTTC. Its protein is CASGPGQGRFGSYEQYF.

The CDR3 region has the DNA TGCGCCAGCAGCCAAGACGGGACAGGGAATATCGAGCAGTACTTC. Translated: CASSQDGTGNIEQYF. The rearrangement uses TRBV5-1 and TRBJ2-7, with 9 bases aligning to TRBD1. V lost 4 bases to trimming and J lost 6 bases; unmatched junction nucleotides: 11. The CDR3 consists of 15 residues. Germline lookup yields CDR1 SGHRS and CDR2 YFSETQ.

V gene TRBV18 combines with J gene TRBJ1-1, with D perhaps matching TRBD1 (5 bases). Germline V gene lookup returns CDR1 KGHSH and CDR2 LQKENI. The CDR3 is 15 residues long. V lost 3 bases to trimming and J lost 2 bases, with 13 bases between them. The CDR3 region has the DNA TGTGCCAGCTCACCCCCAGGGAGGTTTAACACTGAAGCTTTCTTT. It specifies CASSPPGRFNTEAFF.

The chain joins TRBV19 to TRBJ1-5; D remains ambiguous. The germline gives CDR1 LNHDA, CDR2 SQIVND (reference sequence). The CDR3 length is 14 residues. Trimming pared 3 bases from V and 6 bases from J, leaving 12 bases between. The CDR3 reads CASSITVGTQPQHF. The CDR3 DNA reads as TGTGCCAGTAGTATCACCGTAGGCACTCAGCCCCAGCATTTT.

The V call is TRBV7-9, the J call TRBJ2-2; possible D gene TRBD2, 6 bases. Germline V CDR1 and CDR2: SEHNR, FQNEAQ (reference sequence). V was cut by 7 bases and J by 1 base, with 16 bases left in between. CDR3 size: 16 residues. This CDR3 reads CASISLSGLNTGELFF. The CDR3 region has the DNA TGTGCCAGCATTTCCCTCTCGGGACTGAACACCGGGGAGCTGTTTTTT.

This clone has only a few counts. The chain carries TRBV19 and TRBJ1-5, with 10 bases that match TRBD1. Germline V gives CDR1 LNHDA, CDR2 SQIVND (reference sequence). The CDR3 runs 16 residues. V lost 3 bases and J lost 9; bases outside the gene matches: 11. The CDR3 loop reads CASSMGGTGAQWPQHF. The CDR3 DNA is TGTGCCAGTAGTATGGGGGGGACAGGGGCGCAATGGCCCCAGCATTTT.

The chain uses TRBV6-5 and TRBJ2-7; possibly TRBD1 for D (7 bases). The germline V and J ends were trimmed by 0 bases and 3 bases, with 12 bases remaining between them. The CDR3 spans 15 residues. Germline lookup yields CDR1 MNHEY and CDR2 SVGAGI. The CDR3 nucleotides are TGTGCCAGCAGTTACTCGGGGCAGGGGGGCTACGAGCAGTACTTC. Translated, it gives CASSYSGQGGYEQYF.

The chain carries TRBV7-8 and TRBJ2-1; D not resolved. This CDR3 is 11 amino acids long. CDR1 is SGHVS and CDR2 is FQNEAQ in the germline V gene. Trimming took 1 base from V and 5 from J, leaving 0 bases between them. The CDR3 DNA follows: TGTGCCAGCAGCTTAGACAATGAGCAGTTCTTC. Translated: CASSLDNEQFF.

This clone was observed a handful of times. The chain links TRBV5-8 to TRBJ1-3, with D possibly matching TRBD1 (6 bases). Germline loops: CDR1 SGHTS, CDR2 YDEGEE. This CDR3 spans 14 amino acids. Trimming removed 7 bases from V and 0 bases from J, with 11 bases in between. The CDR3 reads CASSTGSSGNTIYF. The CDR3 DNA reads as TGTGCCAGCTCCACAGGGAGCTCTGGAAACACCATATATTTT.

CDR3 in DNA: TGTGCCAGCACTCAGGGGGCGTCCACTGAAGCTTTCTTT. As protein: CASTQGASTEAFF. J is TRBJ1-1 and V is TRBV6-6, with 8 bases aligning to TRBD1. With 7 bases clipped from V and 4 bases from J, the junction kept 5 bases outside the gene matches. This CDR3 region has 13 residues. Germline V gene lookup returns CDR1 MNHNY and CDR2 SVGAGI (reference sequence).

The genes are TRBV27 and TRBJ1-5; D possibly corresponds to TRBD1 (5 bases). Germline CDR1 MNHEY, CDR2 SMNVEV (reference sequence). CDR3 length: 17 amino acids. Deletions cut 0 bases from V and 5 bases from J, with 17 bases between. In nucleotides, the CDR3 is TGTGCCAGCAGTTTATCGACGCGCGGAAGGGGCGATCAGCCCCAGCATTTT. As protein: CASSLSTRGRGDQPQHF.

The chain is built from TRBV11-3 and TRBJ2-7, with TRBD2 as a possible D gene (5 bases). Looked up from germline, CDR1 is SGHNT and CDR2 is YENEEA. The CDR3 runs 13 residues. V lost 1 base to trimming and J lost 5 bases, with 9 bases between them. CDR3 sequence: CASSLGPRDEQYF. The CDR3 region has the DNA TGTGCCAGCAGCTTAGGACCGCGGGACGAGCAGTACTTC.

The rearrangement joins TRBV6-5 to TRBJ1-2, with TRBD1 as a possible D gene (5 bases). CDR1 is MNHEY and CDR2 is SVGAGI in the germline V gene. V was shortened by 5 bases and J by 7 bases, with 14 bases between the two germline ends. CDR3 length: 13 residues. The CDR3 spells CASSPDSIGGYTF. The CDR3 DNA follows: TGTGCCAGCAGTCCCGACAGTATAGGTGGCTACACCTTC.

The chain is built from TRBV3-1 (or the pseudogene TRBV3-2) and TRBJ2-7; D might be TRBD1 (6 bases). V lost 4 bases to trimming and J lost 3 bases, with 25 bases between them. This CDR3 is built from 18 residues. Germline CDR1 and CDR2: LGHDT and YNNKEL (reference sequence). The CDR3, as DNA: TGTGCCAGCAGCCGGGACCCCCTTCCGGGACACCTGTACTACGAGCAGTACTTC. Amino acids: CASSRDPLPGHLYYEQYF.

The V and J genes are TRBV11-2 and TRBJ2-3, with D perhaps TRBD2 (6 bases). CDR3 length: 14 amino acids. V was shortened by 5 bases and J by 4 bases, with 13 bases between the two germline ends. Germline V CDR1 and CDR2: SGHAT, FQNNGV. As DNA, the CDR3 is TGTGCCAGCAGCCATAGTCCGGGGGCAGATACGCAGTATTTT. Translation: CASSHSPGADTQYF.

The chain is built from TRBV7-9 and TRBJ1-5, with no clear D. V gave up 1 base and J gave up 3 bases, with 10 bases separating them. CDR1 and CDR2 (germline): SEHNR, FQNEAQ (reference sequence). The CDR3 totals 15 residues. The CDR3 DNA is TGTGCCAGCAGCTTAGATGGACGGGTCAATCAGCCCCAGCATTTT. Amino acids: CASSLDGRVNQPQHF.

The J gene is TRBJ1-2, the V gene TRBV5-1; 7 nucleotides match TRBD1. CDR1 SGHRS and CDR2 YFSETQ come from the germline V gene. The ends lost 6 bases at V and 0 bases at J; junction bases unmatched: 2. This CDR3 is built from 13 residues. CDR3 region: CASNRGTNYGYTF. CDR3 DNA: TGCGCCAGCAACAGGGGTACTAACTATGGCTACACCTTC.